This T cell receptor beta chain was sequenced in a study of cytomegalovirus exposure and HLA in healthy donors. Notes on this clone: Its antigen is undetermined.

The CDR3 contains 15 residues. Germline V CDR1 and CDR2: SGHTA, FQGNSA. V was pared by 5 bases and J by 4 bases, with 8 bases of the junction left unmatched. The study ran its PCR with 60 Vbeta and 13 Jbeta primers. TCRdb's copy holds only in-frame clones and misses some; the assay was immunoSEQ multiplex PCR. The table records roughly 150,000 clones, around 79% of them present only once. Study results and caveats: Upon later analysis, TCR association rates were observed to vary by HLA locus, being highest for DRB1 and lowest for HLA-C. Reportedly, TCR beta sequences accurately predicted HLA-A and HLA-B alleles in most subjects.

The receptor was isolated from a female donor in good health and CMV-seronegative. V gene TRBV7-2 combines with J gene TRBJ2-1, with 7 bases fitting TRBD1. Sequenced: PBMCs. CDR3 bases: TGTGCCAGCAGCAAGACAGGGTTTGATTACAATGAGCAGTTCTTC. Its translation is CASSKTGFDYNEQFF.